The next 6 T cell receptor beta chains were all read from a single sample in a study of shared clonotypes between healthy human individuals. Produced via immunoSEQ multiplex PCR; TCRdb's table is partial and in-frame only. The sample contains some 700,000 clones, less than 95% of which appear only once. The sequencing input was memory CD8+ T cells from PBMCs. Regarding subset: CD45RO+ cells pooled with CCR7-negative TemRA cells. The receptors stem from a man younger than 30 in good health. Some clones in this sample may be carry-over from other donors' samples.

This clone was counted a single time. The gene calls are TRBV9 and TRBJ2-1; no clear D gene. Trimming pared 0 bases from V and 7 bases from J, leaving 17 bases between. Germline values: CDR1 SGDLS, CDR2 YYNGEE. The CDR3 has 16 amino acids. CDR3 coding DNA: TGTGCCAGCAGCGTAGAACTAACAACCTTTCTTAATGAGCAGTTCTTC. Translating it yields CASSVELTTFLNEQFF.

As concerns this clone: The sample has other DNA sequences that encode this CDR3 too. V is TRBV28 and J is TRBJ2-1; maybe TRBD2 (5 bases). Trimming pared 3 bases from V and 6 bases from J, leaving 9 bases between. Germline loops: CDR1 MDHEN, CDR2 SYDVKM. The CDR3 has 13 residues. CDR3 sequence (DNA): TGTGCCAGCAGTTTTGGTGAGGGCAATGAGCAGTTCTTC. Protein sequence: CASSFGEGNEQFF.

The chain links TRBV7-6 to TRBJ2-7, with TRBD2 as a possible D gene (5 bases). CDR1 is SGHVS, CDR2 FNYEAQ, per germline. The length of the CDR3 is 16 residues. The V and J ends lost 4 bases and 0 bases respectively, with 16 bases between them. In DNA form, the CDR3 reads TGTGCCAGCAGCTCCCCTTCCGGGGAAAACTCCTACGAGCAGTACTTC. Translating it yields CASSSPSGENSYEQYF.

The genes are TRBV7-2 and TRBJ1-3, with 7 bases that match TRBD1. The germline V gene encodes CDR1 SGHTA and CDR2 FQGNSA. V trimming: 5 bases; J trimming: 6 bases; junction bases outside the gene matches: 4. The CDR3 has 13 residues. The CDR3 sequence is CASSGDRVNTIYF. CDR3 nucleotides: TGTGCCAGCAGCGGTGACAGGGTAAACACCATATATTTT.

V usage is TRBV4-1 and J usage is TRBJ2-2; D gene uncertain. In germline, CDR1 is MGHRA, CDR2 YSYEKL. There are 11 residues in the CDR3. V lost 3 bases and J 6 bases, leaving 2 bases between the germline ends. The CDR3 DNA reads TGCGCCAGCAGCCATCCCGGGGAGCTGTTTTTT. Translated, it gives CASSHPGELFF.

This chain links TRBV7-8 with TRBJ2-5, with D perhaps matching TRBD2 (5 bases). Between the trimmed V and J ends, which lost 6 bases and 0 bases, there was a span of 11 bases. The germline V gene has CDR1 SGHVS and CDR2 FQNEAQ. The CDR3 spans 14 residues. The CDR3 protein is CASRTSGYQETQYF. DNA for the CDR3: TGTGCCAGCAGAACCAGCGGCTACCAAGAGACCCAGTACTTC.